Following are 21 T cell receptor beta chains from one sample sequenced in a study of T cell changes during pregnancy in multiple sclerosis (dated by TCRdb to about 2019). The library was built by means of the immunoSEQ multiplex PCR assay. TCRdb holds this immuneACCESS table with in-frame rearrangements only. Some clones are missing; in checked studies, unresolved V genes explain under half, and the rest has no known cause. The sample contains some 89,000 clones, approximately 94% of them found a single time. The ten biggest clones cover about 2.5% of the sample. Sequences were derived from peripheral blood, sampled in the third trimester of pregnancy. These TCRs come from a female donor with multiple sclerosis, enrolled in a pregnancy study.

The chain is built from TRBV19 and TRBJ1-5; the D gene is possibly TRBD1 (5 bases). Germline lookup yields CDR1 LNHDA and CDR2 SQIVND (reference sequence). This CDR3 is 16 amino acids long. V lost 5 bases to trimming and J lost 3 bases, with 17 bases between them. The CDR3 reads CASSPPAGQNNQPQHF. DNA for the CDR3: TGTGCCAGTAGTCCCCCCGCGGGGCAGAACAATCAGCCCCAGCATTTT.

The chain recombines TRBV6-5 with TRBJ1-1; unclear D gene. The germline gives CDR1 MNHEY, CDR2 SVGAGI. The CDR3 loop spans 14 amino acids. Trimming left V 2 bases short and J 4 bases short, with 11 bases between. The CDR3 DNA is TGTGCCAGCAGTTACCTAGTAGGGAGCACTGAAGCTTTCTTT. Translation: CASSYLVGSTEAFF.

V is TRBV13 and J is TRBJ1-2, with TRBD1 as a possible D gene (5 bases). V lost 0 bases and J 8 bases, leaving 16 bases between the germline ends. CDR3 length: 15 residues. The V gene's germline CDR1 is PRHDT and CDR2 FYEKMQ (reference sequence). This CDR3 is CASSLGPLGRLGYTF. Written as DNA, the CDR3 is TGTGCCAGCAGCTTAGGCCCTCTGGGGCGCCTCGGCTACACCTTC.

Written as DNA, the CDR3 is TGCGCCAGCAGCCGCCTCTTTGGTCGAGCGGGGACTACTAATGAGCAGTTCTTC. Translating it yields CASSRLFGRAGTTNEQFF. The chain couples TRBV4-1 to TRBJ2-1; 7 nucleotides agree with TRBD2. The V segment lost 4 bases and the J segment 7 bases; nucleotides outside the gene matches: 19. CDR3 length equals 18 residues. Per germline, CDR1 MGHRA and CDR2 YSYEKL.

The chain joins TRBV7-2 to TRBJ1-2; weak D call: TRBD1 (5 bases). This CDR3 is 15 amino acids long. V was cut by 1 base and J by 8 bases, with 17 bases left in between. Germline lookup yields CDR1 SGHTA and CDR2 FQGNSA. The CDR3 spells CASSLERGELEGYTF. DNA of the CDR3: TGTGCCAGCAGCTTAGAAAGGGGCGAGTTGGAAGGCTACACCTTC.

The chain links TRBV23-1 to TRBJ1-6, with D hard to call. TRBV23-1 is treated as an ORF (open reading frame) with a function not yet certain. Trimming shortened V by 4 bases and J by 7 bases, and 8 bases separated the two germline ends. CDR3 length: 13 residues. The CDR3 region has the DNA TGCGCCAGCAGTCGAAACAGAAATTCACCCCTCCACTTT. Translating it yields CASSRNRNSPLHF.

This clone has more than one count but fewer than ten. J is TRBJ1-5 and V is TRBV18; TRBD1 aligns across 9 bases. The J segment lost 8 bases and the V segment lost 3 bases, leaving 5 bases of the junction unmatched. The germline gives CDR1 KGHSH, CDR2 LQKENI. The CDR3 is 14 amino acids. This CDR3 reads CASSPGTGREPQHF. The CDR3 DNA reads TGTGCCAGCTCACCCGGGACAGGGCGGGAGCCCCAGCATTTT. The whole variable domain, remainder taken from reference TRBV18 and TRBJ1-5, is NAGVMQNPRHLVRRRGQEARLRCSPMKGHSHVYWYRQLPEEGLKFMVYLQKENIIDESGMPKERFSAEFPKEGPSILRIQQVVRGDSAAYFCASSPGTGREPQHFGDGTRLSIL.

The chain links TRBV4-2 to TRBJ1-6; no definite D call. The CDR3 has 16 amino acids. Germline CDR1 and CDR2: LGHNA and YNFKEQ. The V end was cut by 3 bases, the J end by 0 bases, with 9 bases between. The CDR3 spells CASSQPDSSYNSPLHF. Written as DNA, the CDR3 is TGTGCCAGCAGCCAGCCCGATAGCTCCTATAATTCACCCCTCCACTTT.

The chain has TRBV7-9 and TRBJ1-5, with 7 positions matching TRBD1. The germline CDR1 and CDR2 sequences are SEHNR and FQNEAQ (reference sequence). This CDR3 contains 16 residues. The junction had 11 bases not matched to a gene; V was cut back by 5 bases and J by 4 bases. Here the CDR3 DNA reads TGTGCCAGCAGCGCCCCTACAGGGGTGGGGAATCAGCCCCAGCATTTT. This gives the protein CASSAPTGVGNQPQHF.

The V gene is TRBV10-3, the J gene TRBJ2-1; possibly TRBD2 for D (5 bases). CDR1 is ENHRY, CDR2 SYGVKD, per germline. CDR3 size: 14 residues. V lost 8 bases and J lost 1, with 12 bases in between. This chain's CDR3 is CAIGLGDSYNEQFF. The CDR3 nucleotides are TGTGCCATCGGGCTCGGGGATTCCTACAATGAGCAGTTCTTC.

The chain links TRBV7-2 to TRBJ2-7; the D gene is possibly TRBD2 (7 bases). V lost 1 base and J lost 3, with 16 bases in between. This CDR3 contains 16 residues. Germline CDR1 reads SGHTA; CDR2 reads FQGNSA. Here the CDR3 DNA reads TGTGCCAGCAGCTTAGGGCTCGCGGGGGCTCTCTACGAGCAGTACTTC. Translating it yields CASSLGLAGALYEQYF.

CDR3 in amino acids: CASSVEAGGKGNTEAFF. DNA for the CDR3: TGTGCCAGCAGCGTAGAGGCAGGGGGTAAGGGGAACACTGAAGCTTTCTTT. This rearrangement joins TRBV9 to TRBJ1-1; 7 bases line up with TRBD1. The CDR3 sequence is 17 residues long. Germline V gives CDR1 SGDLS, CDR2 YYNGEE. The V gene end was trimmed by 0 bases and the J gene end by 1 base; junction bases not matched to a gene: 9.

This clone was observed once. Germline and junction disagree at one end, which may indicate a read error. This rearrangement joins TRBV6-1 to TRBJ2-1, with 8 positions matching TRBD2. The CDR3 spans 17 residues. Per the germline V gene, CDR1 is MNHNS and CDR2 is SASEGT. CDR3 protein: CASREAEWGGGSSEQFF. The CDR3 DNA reads TGTGCCAGCAGGGAAGCGGAGTGGGGCGGGGGGTCAAGTGAGCAGTTCTTC.

J is TRBJ2-1 and V is TRBV7-9; TRBD1 matches 9 bases. The CDR3 runs to 13 residues. CDR1 is SEHNR and CDR2 is FQNEAQ in the germline V gene (reference sequence). The ends lost 5 bases at V and 6 bases at J; junction bases unmatched: 2. The CDR3 DNA reads as TGTGCCAGCAGCCCGACAGGGGGCAATGAGCAGTTCTTC. Translating it yields CASSPTGGNEQFF.

V is TRBV5-1 and J is TRBJ2-1; 7 bases are a match to TRBD2. Looked up from germline, CDR1 is SGHRS and CDR2 is YFSETQ. This CDR3 has 17 amino acids. With 0 bases clipped from V and 0 bases from J, the junction kept 6 bases outside the gene matches. This chain's CDR3 is CASSLDGGYGSYNEQFF. CDR3 in DNA: TGCGCCAGCAGCTTGGACGGGGGGTATGGCTCCTACAATGAGCAGTTCTTC.

This rearrangement joins TRBV12-5 to TRBJ1-1, with D perhaps matching TRBD1 (6 bases). The CDR3 is 14 amino acids. V was cut by 1 base and J by 11 bases, with 17 bases left in between. The germline V gene has CDR1 LGHNT and CDR2 FRNRAP. The CDR3 DNA reads as TGTGCTAGTGGTTTGGATAAGACAGGTCGGTACGCTTTCTTT. It translates to CASGLDKTGRYAFF.

The chain joins TRBV11-2 to TRBJ1-3; the D is unclear. The CDR3 consists of 13 residues. Trimming removed 1 base at V and 10 bases at J, with 11 bases between. Germline V gene lookup returns CDR1 SGHAT and CDR2 FQNNGV. In DNA, the CDR3 is TGTGCCAGCAGCTTAGGTACCCCGGGAACCATATATTTT. Translated, it gives CASSLGTPGTIYF.

The rearrangement uses TRBV27 and TRBJ1-5; 7 bases line up with TRBD1. CDR1 is MNHEY, CDR2 SMNVEV, per germline (reference sequence). With 5 bases clipped from V and 3 bases from J, the junction kept 10 bases outside the gene matches. This CDR3 has 16 amino acids. The CDR3 DNA follows: TGTGCCAGCAGTCCCTCAACAGGGGAAACCAATCAGCCCCAGCATTTT. Protein sequence: CASSPSTGETNQPQHF.

This chain's CDR3 is CASSVEAGGGYNEQFF. The CDR3 DNA is TGTGCCAGCAGCGTAGAGGCGGGGGGGGGTTACAATGAGCAGTTCTTC. The rearrangement uses TRBV9 and TRBJ2-1; 9 bases match TRBD2. CDR3 size: 16 residues. J gave up 4 bases and V 0 bases, and 5 bases lay outside the gene matches. Germline V gene data show CDR1 as SGDLS and CDR2 as YYNGEE.

The chain couples TRBV19 to TRBJ1-1; 10 nucleotides align to TRBD1. The CDR3 sequence is 14 residues long. With 8 bases clipped from V and 3 bases from J, the junction kept 6 bases outside the gene matches. CDR1 is LNHDA, CDR2 SQIVND, per germline (reference sequence). The CDR3 region is CASAGTGADTEAFF. The CDR3 DNA follows: TGTGCCAGTGCCGGGACAGGGGCGGACACTGAAGCTTTCTTT. The variable domain in full, completed from reference TRBV19 and TRBJ1-1, reads DGGITQSPKYLFRKEGQNVTLSCEQNLNHDAMYWYRQDPGQGLRLIYYSQIVNDFQKGDIAEGYSVSREKKESFPLTVTSAQKNPTAFYLCASAGTGADTEAFFGQGTRLTVV.

J is TRBJ2-5 and V is TRBV5-1; D may be TRBD2 (5 bases). This CDR3 is built from 18 residues. With 3 bases removed from V and 3 bases from J, the gap between germline ends came to 24 bases. Germline V lookup: CDR1 SGHRS, CDR2 YFSETQ. CDR3 nucleotide sequence: TGCGCCAGCAGCTCATACCCGAGGCTAGCTAGTCGCAAAGAGACCCAGTACTTC. It translates to CASSSYPRLASRKETQYF.